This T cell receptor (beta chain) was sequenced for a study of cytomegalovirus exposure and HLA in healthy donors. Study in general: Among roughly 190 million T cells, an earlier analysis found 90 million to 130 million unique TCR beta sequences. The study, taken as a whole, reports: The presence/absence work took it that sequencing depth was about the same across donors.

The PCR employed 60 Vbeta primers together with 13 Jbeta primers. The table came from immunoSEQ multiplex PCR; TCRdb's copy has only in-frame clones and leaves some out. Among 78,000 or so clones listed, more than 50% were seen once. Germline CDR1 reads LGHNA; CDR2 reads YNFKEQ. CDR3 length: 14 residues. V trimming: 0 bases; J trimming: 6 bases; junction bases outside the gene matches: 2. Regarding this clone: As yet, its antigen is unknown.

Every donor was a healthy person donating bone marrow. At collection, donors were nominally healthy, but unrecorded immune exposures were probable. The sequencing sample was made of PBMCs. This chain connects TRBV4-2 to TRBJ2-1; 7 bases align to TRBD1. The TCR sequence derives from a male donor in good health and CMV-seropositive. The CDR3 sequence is CASSQDSGGNEQFF. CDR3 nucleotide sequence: TGTGCCAGCAGCCAAGATTCAGGGGGCAATGAGCAGTTCTTC.